The 5 T cell receptor beta chains given below trace back to one sample, sequenced in a study of blood T cell repertoires in COVID-19. The table came from immunoSEQ multiplex PCR; TCRdb's copy has only in-frame clones and leaves some out. The data show around 200,000 clones, about 86% seen once. Sequencing was done on a sample of peripheral blood. The receptors come from a woman between 50 and 59 years old with acute or convalescent COVID-19.

In DNA form, the CDR3 reads TGTGCCAGCAGCCTCCCAGGGGCAGGGCGTGGAGAGACCCAGTACTTC. It is translated as CASSLPGAGRGETQYF. V usage is TRBV3-1 (or the pseudogene TRBV3-2) and J usage is TRBJ2-5, with a possible D match to TRBD1 (6 bases). Trimming removed 4 bases from V and 4 bases from J, with 19 bases in between. Germline V gives CDR1 LGHDT, CDR2 YNNKEL (reference sequence). The CDR3 spans 16 residues.

The V gene is TRBV6-6, the J gene TRBJ1-5, with D maybe TRBD1 (6 bases). The CDR3 runs to 15 residues. Trimming took 7 bases from V and 3 from J, leaving 16 bases between them. Germline assignment: CDR1 MNHNY and CDR2 SVGAGI (reference sequence). The CDR3 nucleotides read TGTGCCAGCAAATCTAGACAGGATCTCAATCAGCCCCAGCATTTT. This sequence encodes CASKSRQDLNQPQHF.

V and J are TRBV5-1 and TRBJ2-7; 8 bases agree with TRBD1. V was clipped by 0 bases and J by 5 bases; unmatched bases: 7. The germline gives CDR1 SGHRS, CDR2 YFSETQ. This CDR3 region has 15 residues. CDR3 region: CASSLAGGQGHEQYF. The CDR3 nucleotides read TGCGCCAGCAGCTTGGCCGGAGGACAGGGCCACGAGCAGTACTTC.

The V gene is TRBV19, the J gene TRBJ2-2, with D perhaps TRBD1 (6 bases). V was clipped by 5 bases and J by 6 bases, with 10 bases between them. The length of the CDR3 is 13 residues. Germline assignment: CDR1 LNHDA and CDR2 SQIVND (reference sequence). For the CDR3, the DNA is TGTGCCAGTAGTCAGGGGTCCTCCGGGGAGCTGTTTTTT. Its translation: CASSQGSSGELFF.

The chain uses TRBV4-2 and TRBJ2-1; 9 positions agree with TRBD2. Germline V gives CDR1 LGHNA, CDR2 YNFKEQ. This CDR3 comprises 16 residues. Trimming took 4 bases from V and 8 from J; bases not matched to a gene: 12. The CDR3 reads CASSPLAGGLDDEQFF. In DNA form, the CDR3 reads TGTGCCAGCAGCCCTCTGGCGGGGGGGCTTGACGATGAGCAGTTCTTC.